The 5 T cell receptor beta chains listed next were all sequenced from one sample in a study of blood T cell repertoires in COVID-19. Assay used: immunoSEQ multiplex PCR; TCRdb lists only in-frame clones, some missing. The sample has about 210,000 clones, around 80% seen once; the top ten hold roughly 8.7%. Sequencing was carried out using peripheral blood. The receptors derive from a man between 45 and 60 years old with active or convalescent COVID-19.

The chain links TRBV19 to TRBJ2-3, with 13 bases fitting TRBD2. The CDR3 length is 14 residues. V was pared by 6 bases and J by 10 bases, with 7 bases of the junction left unmatched. Per the germline V gene, CDR1 is LNHDA and CDR2 is SQIVND (reference sequence). CDR3 sequence: CASRSPGLAGPQYF. As DNA, the CDR3 is TGTGCCAGTAGATCACCGGGACTAGCGGGGCCGCAGTATTTT.

This clone was found once. The chain uses TRBV4-2 and TRBJ1-4; the D gene is possibly TRBD1 (6 bases). Trimming left V 8 bases short and J 0 bases short, with 16 bases between. From germline, CDR1 is LGHNA and CDR2 YNFKEQ. The CDR3 is 16 amino acids. CDR3 sequence reads: CASGQSQGTTNEKLFF. In DNA form, the CDR3 reads TGTGCCAGCGGACAGTCACAGGGAACAACTAATGAAAAACTGTTTTTT.

This rearrangement joins TRBV7-2 to TRBJ1-2; possibly TRBD1 for D (5 bases). Deletions cut 1 base from V and 1 base from J, with 7 bases between. The CDR3 has 14 residues. CDR1 SGHTA and CDR2 FQGNSA come from the germline V gene. CDR3 DNA sequence: TGTGCCAGCAGCTTAGTGGGACTTAACTATGGCTACACCTTC. It specifies CASSLVGLNYGYTF.

CDR3 residues: CASSYSGQGAGYTF. The CDR3 DNA is TGTGCCAGCAGTTACTCAGGACAGGGGGCTGGCTACACCTTC. This sequence joins TRBV6-5 and TRBJ1-2, with 11 bases fitting TRBD1. The V gene's germline CDR1 is MNHEY and CDR2 SVGAGI. The ends lost 0 bases at V and 7 bases at J; junction bases unmatched: 1. The CDR3 loop spans 14 amino acids.

The chain has TRBV28 and TRBJ2-7, with 10 bases lining up with TRBD1. The CDR3 extends over 14 amino acids. V lost 5 bases, J lost 6 bases, and 7 bases stayed unmatched. Looked up from germline, CDR1 is MDHEN and CDR2 is SYDVKM. The CDR3, as DNA: TGTGCCAGCAGTGAACCGGGACAGGGGTCCGAGCAGTACTTC. It encodes CASSEPGQGSEQYF.